What follows are 16 T cell receptor beta chains derived from one specimen sequenced in a study of tumor-infiltrating lymphocytes in localized non-small cell lung cancer (dated by TCRdb to the early 2020s). The method behind the library was the immunoSEQ multiplex PCR assay. Here the immuneACCESS table is served through TCRdb, limited to in-frame sequences with V and J called. Missing clones are a known gap in these copies; in checked studies unresolved V genes cover under half, and the rest lacks a known reason. This sample gives roughly 12,000 clones in total; around 86% of them show up just once. Jointly, the top ten make up over 7.5% of the sample. Sequenced input: uninvolved lung tissue not adjacent to the tumor. The receptors stem from a human donor with non-small cell lung cancer.

V gene TRBV5-4 combines with J gene TRBJ2-7; maybe TRBD1 (6 bases). Germline V gene data show CDR1 as SGHNT and CDR2 as YYREEE (reference sequence). Deletions cut 4 bases from V and 2 bases from J, with 13 bases between. The CDR3 extends over 14 amino acids. CDR3 region: CASSIWDKAYEQYF. CDR3 bases: TGTGCCAGCAGCATTTGGGACAAGGCCTACGAGCAGTACTTC.

This clone was recorded once. The CDR3 spells CASTTPGTLGYEQYF. CDR3 nucleotides: TGTGCCAGCACCACGCCGGGGACCTTGGGGTACGAGCAGTACTTC. The chain links TRBV5-5 to TRBJ2-7, with D possibly being TRBD1 or TRBD2 (5 bases each). Germline values: CDR1 SGHKS, CDR2 YYEKEE (reference sequence). V lost 6 bases and J 4 bases, leaving 20 bases between the germline ends. The CDR3 sequence is 15 residues long.

The chain employs TRBV7-2 and TRBJ2-2, with D possibly TRBD2 on 6 matching bases. With 6 bases removed from V and 6 bases from J, the gap between germline ends came to 11 bases. Germline CDR1 and CDR2: SGHTA and FQGNSA. The CDR3 runs to 13 residues. The CDR3 is CASRAGLAGELFF. CDR3 DNA: TGTGCCAGCAGGGCGGGGTTGGCCGGGGAGCTGTTTTTT. The full variable domain, with the rest looked up from reference TRBV7-2 and TRBJ2-2, is GAGVSQSPSNKVTEKGKDVELRCDPISGHTALYWYRQSLGQGLEFLIYFQGNSAPDKSGLPSDRFSAERTGGSVSTLTIQRTQQEDSAVYLCASRAGLAGELFFGEGSRLTVL.

The V gene is TRBV7-9, the J gene TRBJ1-2; 7 bases match TRBD1. This CDR3 is built from 13 residues. The J segment lost 2 bases and the V segment lost 10 bases, leaving 7 bases of the junction unmatched. Germline V gene data show CDR1 as SEHNR and CDR2 as FQNEAQ (reference sequence). The chain's CDR3 is CATMDRMNYGYTF. The DNA of the CDR3 is TGTGCCACCATGGACAGGATGAACTATGGCTACACCTTC.

This sequence joins TRBV4-2 and TRBJ2-3; D is possibly TRBD2 (6 bases). The CDR3 is made up of 16 amino acids. The germline CDR1 and CDR2 sequences are LGHNA and YNFKEQ. Trimming left V 1 base short and J 3 bases short, with 14 bases between. The CDR3 DNA sequence: TGTGCCAGCAGCCAAGTTTTCCAGCGGGCGACAGATACGCAGTATTTT. Its protein product is CASSQVFQRATDTQYF.

The rearrangement joins TRBV6-1 to TRBJ1-5, with a weak D call TRBD1 (5 bases). CDR1 is MNHNS and CDR2 is SASEGT in the germline V gene. V was pared by 2 bases and J by 2 bases, with 10 bases between. CDR3 length equals 15 residues. The chain's CDR3 is CASSERWGGNQPQHF. CDR3 nucleotide sequence: TGTGCCAGCAGTGAAAGATGGGGGGGCAATCAGCCCCAGCATTTT.

The chain uses TRBV7-2 and TRBJ2-4, with a tentative D call TRBD1 (5 bases). Per the germline V gene, CDR1 is SGHTA and CDR2 is FQGNSA. The V end lost 4 bases, the J end lost 0 bases, and 13 bases lay between the germline ends. CDR3 length: 16 amino acids. The CDR3 bases are TGTGCCAGCAGCTCCGCAGAGACAGCAGCCAAAAACATTCAGTACTTC. It codes for CASSSAETAAKNIQYF.

This sequence joins TRBV7-9 and TRBJ2-3, with 9 bases lining up with TRBD2. The germline gives CDR1 SEHNR, CDR2 FQNEAQ (reference sequence). This CDR3 spans 16 amino acids. J lost 5 bases, V lost 4 bases, and 10 bases had no gene match. DNA of the CDR3: TGTGCCAGCAGCTCGCGGGCAGCGGGGGGCAAAGATACGCAGTATTTT. It encodes CASSSRAAGGKDTQYF.

The chain carries TRBV7-9 and TRBJ2-5; 12 nucleotides align to TRBD1. The CDR3 totals 17 residues. V was clipped by 0 bases and J by 5 bases; unmatched bases: 7. Germline CDR1 reads SEHNR; CDR2 reads FQNEAQ (reference sequence). The chain's CDR3 is CASSLAGTGGSSETQYF. The CDR3 DNA reads TGTGCCAGCAGCTTAGCAGGGACAGGGGGCTCCTCCGAGACCCAGTACTTC.

The V and J genes are TRBV6-5 and TRBJ2-3; D possibly uses TRBD1 or TRBD2 (5 bases each). The CDR3 has 12 amino acids. Per the germline V gene, CDR1 is MNHEY and CDR2 is SVGAGI. V was shortened by 4 bases and J by 9 bases, with 11 bases between the two germline ends. The CDR3: CASSWDRTTQYF. The DNA for the CDR3 is TGTGCCAGCAGTTGGGACCGTACCACGCAGTATTTT.

The chain employs TRBV6-5 and TRBJ2-2; 10 nucleotides align to TRBD2. The CDR3 loop spans 16 amino acids. Trimming removed 1 base from V and 4 bases from J; junction bases left unmatched: 3. Germline V CDR1 and CDR2: MNHEY, SVGAGI. This chain's CDR3 is CASSYWLAGATGELFF. CDR3 bases: TGTGCCAGCAGTTACTGGCTAGCGGGGGCCACCGGGGAGCTGTTTTTT.

This chain joins TRBV10-3 and TRBJ1-6, with 7 bases aligning to TRBD1. Looked up from germline, CDR1 is ENHRY and CDR2 is SYGVKD. The V gene end was trimmed by 10 bases and the J gene end by 7 bases; junction bases not matched to a gene: 1. The CDR3 is 11 residues long. CDR3 bases: TGTGCCAGCAGGGGGAATTCACCCCTCCACTTT. Protein sequence: CASRGNSPLHF.

The J gene is TRBJ2-2, the V gene TRBV10-2; possible D gene TRBD1, 6 bases. The CDR3 extends over 16 amino acids. Germline lookup yields CDR1 WSHSY and CDR2 SAAADI. V was pared by 4 bases and J by 5 bases, with 17 bases between. CDR3 in DNA: TGCGCCAGCAGTGGGAGCAGGGGTTCCGGTACCGGGGAGCTGTTTTTT. Amino acid sequence: CASSGSRGSGTGELFF.

V is TRBV2 and J is TRBJ1-3, with no clear D. Trimming cost V 4 bases and J 0 bases, with 19 bases left between them. CDR1 SNHLY and CDR2 FYNNEI come from the germline V gene. The CDR3 covers 18 residues. The CDR3 DNA reads TGTGCCAGCAGTGGTATGAGTAGCCCTACGAGCTCTGGAAACACCATATATTTT. Translation: CASSGMSSPTSSGNTIYF.

The gene calls are TRBV7-9 and TRBJ1-5; 9 bases fit TRBD1. Germline V gene sequence: CDR1 SEHNR, CDR2 FQNEAQ (reference sequence). J lost 6 bases, V lost 5 bases, and 11 bases had no gene match. The CDR3 runs to 16 residues. The CDR3 DNA follows: TGTGCCAGCAGCCCCTTGGACAGGGGAAGGAGTCAGCCCCAGCATTTT. This translates into CASSPLDRGRSQPQHF.

The chain couples TRBV5-1 to TRBJ1-1; no reliable D call. This CDR3 contains 14 residues. V lost 2 bases and J 1 base, leaving 9 bases between the germline ends. In germline, CDR1 is SGHRS, CDR2 YFSETQ. CDR3 loop: CASSLSLSNTEAFF. CDR3 sequence (DNA): TGCGCCAGCAGCTTATCTCTGTCGAACACTGAAGCTTTCTTT. The full variable domain, its missing parts supplied by reference TRBV5-1 and TRBJ1-1, is KAGVTQTPRYLIKTRGQQVTLSCSPISGHRSVSWYQQTPGQGLQFLFEYFSETQRNKGNFPGRFSGRQFSNSRSEMNVSTLELGDSALYLCASSLSLSNTEAFFGQGTRLTVV.